This T cell receptor beta chain is from a study of cytomegalovirus exposure and HLA in healthy donors. The PCR made use of 60 Vbeta and 13 Jbeta primers. Repertoires were generated with immunoSEQ multiplex PCR, while TCRdb's copy carries only in-frame clones and drops some. The sample shows around 100,000 clones, around three quarters of them seen only once. Germline V CDR1 and CDR2: SGHKS, YYEKEE (reference sequence). Germline trimming cut 6 bases from V and 8 bases from J; bases unmatched to any gene: 15. This CDR3 spans 17 amino acids. Sequences were obtained from PBMCs. This receptor was taken from a female donor in good health and CMV-seropositive. The chain couples TRBV5-5 to TRBJ1-5; TRBD1 matches at 12 bases. The CDR3 sequence: CASNLTPGTGGIEPQHF. The CDR3 DNA sequence: TGTGCCAGCAACCTAACCCCCGGGACAGGGGGCATCGAGCCCCAGCATTTT. Combining the CDR3 with reference TRBV5-5 and TRBJ1-5 gives the whole variable domain DAGVTQSPTHLIKTRGQQVTLRCSPISGHKSVSWYQQVLGQGPQFIFQYYEKEERGRGNFPDRFSARQFPNYSSELNVNALLLGDSALYLCASNLTPGTGGIEPQHFGDGTRLSIL.